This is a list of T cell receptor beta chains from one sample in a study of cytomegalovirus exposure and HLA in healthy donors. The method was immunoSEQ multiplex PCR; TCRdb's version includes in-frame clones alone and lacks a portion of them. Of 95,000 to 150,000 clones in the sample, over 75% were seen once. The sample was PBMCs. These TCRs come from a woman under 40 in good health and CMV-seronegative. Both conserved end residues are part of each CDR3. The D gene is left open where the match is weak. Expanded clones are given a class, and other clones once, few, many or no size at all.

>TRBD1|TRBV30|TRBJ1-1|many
CAWSGQGKTEAFF
TGTGCCTGGTCGGGACAGGGGAAGACTGAAGCTTTCTTT
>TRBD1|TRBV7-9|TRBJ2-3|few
CASSLATALTGSTDTQYF
TGTGCCAGCAGCTTAGCTACCGCCCTGACAGGGAGCACAGATACGCAGTATTTT
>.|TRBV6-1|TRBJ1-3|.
CASSQGNTIYF
TGTGCCAGTAGCCAGGGAAACACCATATATTTT
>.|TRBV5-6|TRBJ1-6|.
CASSLSGHNSPLHF
TGTGCCAGCAGCTTGTCAGGGCATAATTCACCCCTCCACTTT
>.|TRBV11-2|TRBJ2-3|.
CASSSSGFTDTQYF
TGTGCCAGCAGCTCGTCAGGGTTCACAGATACGCAGTATTTT
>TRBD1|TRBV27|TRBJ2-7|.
CASSLYPPRQGPYEQYF
TGTGCCAGCAGTTTATACCCCCCGAGACAGGGCCCCTACGAGCAGTACTTC
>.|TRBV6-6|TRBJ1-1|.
CASTSGHLNTEAFF
TGTGCCAGCACCTCGGGACACTTGAACACTGAAGCTTTCTTT
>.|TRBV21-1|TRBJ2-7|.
CASSIQDDSYEQYF
TGTGCCAGCAGCATACAGGACGACAGTTACGAGCAGTACTTC
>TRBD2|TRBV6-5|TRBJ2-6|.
CASSLGGSGANVLTF
TGTGCCAGCAGCCTGGGGGGGTCTGGGGCCAACGTCCTGACTTTC
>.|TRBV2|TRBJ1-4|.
CASKGSGTNEKLFF
TGTGCCAGCAAGGGGTCAGGGACTAATGAAAAACTGTTTTTT
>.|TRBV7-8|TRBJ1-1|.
CASSLPGPTEAFF
TGTGCCAGCAGCTTACCAGGGCCCACTGAAGCTTTCTTT
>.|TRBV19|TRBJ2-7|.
CASSSTMEYEQYF
TGTGCCAGTAGTTCCACCATGGAGTACGAGCAGTACTTC
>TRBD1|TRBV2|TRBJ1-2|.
CASSSRQGARYGYTF
TGTGCCAGCAGTTCACGACAGGGGGCGCGTTATGGCTACACCTTC
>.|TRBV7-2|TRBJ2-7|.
CASSAPGLHYEQYF
TGTGCCAGCAGCGCCCCGGGACTGCACTACGAGCAGTACTTC
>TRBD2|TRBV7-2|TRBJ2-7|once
CASSLAGTSGDPYEQYF
TGTGCCAGCAGCCTCGCCGGGACTAGCGGTGACCCCTACGAGCAGTACTTC
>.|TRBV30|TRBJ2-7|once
CAWGLGAHCYF
.
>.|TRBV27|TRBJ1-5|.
CASSATEYSNQPQHF
TGTGCCAGCAGTGCGACAGAGTATAGCAATCAGCCCCAGCATTTT
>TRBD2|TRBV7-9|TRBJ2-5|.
CASSSGRGVGETQYF
TGTGCCAGCAGCTCAGGGAGGGGCGTGGGAGAGACCCAGTACTTC
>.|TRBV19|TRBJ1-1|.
CASSMWQGNTEAFF
TGTGCCAGTAGTATGTGGCAGGGAAACACTGAAGCTTTCTTT
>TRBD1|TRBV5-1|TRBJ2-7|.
CASSVEGQATREQYF
TGCGCCAGCAGCGTGGAGGGACAGGCCACTCGCGAGCAGTACTTC
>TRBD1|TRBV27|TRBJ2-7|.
CASSRPGQVGEQYF
TGTGCCAGCAGTCGCCCGGGACAGGTTGGCGAGCAGTACTTC
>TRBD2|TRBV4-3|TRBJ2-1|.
CASSQSLMRLAGTGDEQFF
TGCGCCAGCAGCCAGTCCTTGATGAGACTAGCGGGGACCGGGGATGAGCAGTTCTTC
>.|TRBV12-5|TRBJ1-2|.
CAKLDTWGYTF
TGTGCTAAACTCGACACTTGGGGCTACACCTTC
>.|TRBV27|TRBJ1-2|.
CASSRYQGQKGYTF
TGTGCCAGCAGCCGATATCAGGGCCAGAAGGGCTACACCTTC
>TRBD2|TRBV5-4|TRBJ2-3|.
CASSPRERGKSTDTQYF
TGTGCCAGCAGCCCTCGGGAGCGGGGGAAGAGCACAGATACGCAGTATTTT
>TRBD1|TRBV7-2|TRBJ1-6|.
CASSFRTGGSSPLHF
TGTGCCAGCAGCTTCCGGACAGGGGGTAGTTCACCCCTCCACTTT
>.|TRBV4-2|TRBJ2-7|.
CASSLLISYEQYF
TGTGCCAGCAGCCTCCTTATCTCCTACGAGCAGTACTTC
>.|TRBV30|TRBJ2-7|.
CAWSVRWGRDEQYF
TGTGCCTGGAGTGTACGCTGGGGGCGAGACGAGCAGTACTTC
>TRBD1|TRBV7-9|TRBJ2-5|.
CASIDRVGQETQYF
TGTGCCAGCATCGACAGGGTTGGCCAAGAGACCCAGTACTTC
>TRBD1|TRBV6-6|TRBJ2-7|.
CASNRGDEQYF
TGTGCCAGCAACAGGGGAGACGAGCAGTACTTC
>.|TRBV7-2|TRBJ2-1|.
CASSLAGGPYEQFF
TGTGCCAGCAGCTTAGCGGGGGGGCCATATGAGCAGTTCTTC
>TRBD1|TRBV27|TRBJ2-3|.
CASSSSVDRGLYTDTQYF
TGTGCCAGCAGTTCCTCCGTCGACAGGGGGCTTTACACAGATACGCAGTATTTT
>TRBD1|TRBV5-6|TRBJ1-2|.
CASSPGQQLCLTF
TGTGCCAGCAGCCCGGGACAGCAGCTATGTTTGACCTTC
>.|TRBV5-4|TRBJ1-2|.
CASSGGRANYGYTF
TGTGCCAGCAGCGGGGGCAGGGCTAACTATGGCTACACCTTC
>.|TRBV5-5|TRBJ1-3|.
CASSLTGLTGNTIYF
TGTGCCAGCAGCTTGACAGGGCTTACTGGAAACACCATATATTTT
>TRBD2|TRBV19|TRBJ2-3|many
CASTALAGADTQYF
TGTGCCAGTACCGCCCTAGCGGGGGCAGATACGCAGTATTTT
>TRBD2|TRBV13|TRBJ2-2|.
CASSPRTSGGMGWNTGELFF
TGTGCCAGCAGCCCCAGGACTAGCGGGGGAATGGGGTGGAACACCGGGGAGCTGTTTTTT
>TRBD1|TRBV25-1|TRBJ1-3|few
CASSEGQGRNTIYF
TGTGCCAGCAGTGAGGGACAGGGAAGAAACACCATATATTTT
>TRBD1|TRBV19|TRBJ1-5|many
CASRSRRGPNQPQHF
TGTGCCAGTAGATCGCGCAGGGGGCCAAATCAGCCCCAGCATTTT
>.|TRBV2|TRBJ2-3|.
CASSWVRGGGVTDTQYF
TGTGCCAGCAGTTGGGTAAGGGGGGGAGGAGTCACAGATACGCAGTATTTT
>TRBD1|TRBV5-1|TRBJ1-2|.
CASRSDRGSFYGYTF
TGCGCCAGCAGGTCCGACAGGGGCTCCTTCTATGGCTACACCTTC
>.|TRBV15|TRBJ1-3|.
CATSRGRGGDGNTIYF
TGTGCCACCAGCAGAGGTCGAGGGGGGGACGGAAACACCATATATTTT
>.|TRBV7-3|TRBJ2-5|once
CASSQGRGGLETQYF
TGTGCCAGCAGCCAAGGCAGGGGAGGGTTGGAGACCCAGTACTTC
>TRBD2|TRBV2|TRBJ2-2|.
CATRGGATGELFF
TGTGCCACCCGGGGAGGGGCAACCGGGGAGCTGTTTTTT
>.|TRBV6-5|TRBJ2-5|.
CASRGQGPSLGQYF
TGTGCCAGCCGCGGTCAGGGGCCCTCCCTTGGCCAGTACTTC
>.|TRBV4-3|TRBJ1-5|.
CASSQDRAGNQPQHF
TGCGCCAGCAGCCAAGATCGGGCAGGGAATCAGCCCCAGCATTTT
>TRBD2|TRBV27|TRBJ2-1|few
CASSTGTKLYNEQFF
TGTGCCAGCAGTACCGGGACTAAATTATACAATGAGCAGTTCTTC
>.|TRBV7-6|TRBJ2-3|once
CASSLSEDTQYF
TGTGCCAGCAGCTTAAGCGAGGATACGCAGTATTTT
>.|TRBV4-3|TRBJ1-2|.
CASSQDNGVGYGYTF
TGCGCCAGCAGCCAAGATAACGGGGTTGGGTATGGCTACACCTTC
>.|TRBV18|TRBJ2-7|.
CASSRQGSYEQYF
TGTGCCAGCTCGAGGCAGGGGTCCTACGAGCAGTACTTC
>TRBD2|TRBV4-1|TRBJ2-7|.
CASSLLPGGAYEQYF
TGCGCCAGCAGCCTCCTCCCCGGGGGGGCCTACGAGCAGTACTTC
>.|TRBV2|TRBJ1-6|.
CASSDRTILENSPLHF
TGTGCCAGCAGCGACCGGACCATACTAGAAAATTCACCCCTCCACTTT
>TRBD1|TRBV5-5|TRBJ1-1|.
CASSWTGVEAFF
TGTGCCAGCAGCTGGACAGGGGTTGAAGCTTTCTTT
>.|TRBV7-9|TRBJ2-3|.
CASSLEARRTDTQYF
TGTGCCAGCAGCTTAGAGGCCAGGAGGACAGATACGCAGTATTTT
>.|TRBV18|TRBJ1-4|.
CASSPYRADVEKLFF
TGTGCCAGCTCACCCTACAGGGCTGATGTTGAAAAACTGTTTTTT
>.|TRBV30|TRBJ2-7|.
CAWTRGSYEQYF
TGTGCCTGGACTAGAGGGTCCTACGAGCAGTACTTC